The entry that follows covers one T cell receptor beta chain sequence. Its target antigen remains unknown. Nothing much larger sits one base from this clone, and base qualities are not available. The donors were included in the validation cohort of around 120 subjects, a group kept apart from the roughly 610-subject first cohort. These data belong to a study of cytomegalovirus exposure and HLA in healthy donors (dated by TCRdb to the late 2010s). Study-level background: The approximately 710 repertoires of the first cohort and the roughly 110 validation repertoires were produced on the same platform, according to a later analysis. The study was designed to test whether signatures of past pathogen exposure could be identified by cataloging public T cell receptors. Along with the approximately 650-subject first cohort, a separate validation cohort of 120 different subjects was used. To predict cytomegalovirus infection status, the study brought together high-throughput TCR immunosequencing, statistical association of individual TCRs with disease status, and machine learning. General study outcomes and caveats: In vitro tests confirmed that a few of the cytomegalovirus-associated TCR beta chains recognize cytomegalovirus antigens. The classifier was reported to diagnose cytomegalovirus status with high specificity and sensitivity in both the original cohort and the validation cohort. All 120 or so repertoires were used to score co-occurrence in the validation cohort in a later analysis, because that analysis had no HLA typing for the cohort. It was suggested by the authors that the approach could potentially be generalized to other disease states and immunological phenotypes. A later analysis found that TCRs clustered in the first cohort also tended to co-occur in the 130 or so validation repertoires, with more than 90% of cluster scores above 0. The study gave a list of 150 to 200 TCR beta chains associated with cytomegalovirus. Most TCR sequences were observed very rarely across donors, whereas some public TCRs were present in many individuals.

Library preparation used the immunoSEQ multiplex PCR assay. The authors' pipeline ran thus. A statistical classification framework was developed to diagnose cytomegalovirus status using the catalog of TCR beta chain sequences. TCRdb holds this immuneACCESS table with in-frame rearrangements only. Some clones are missing; in checked studies, unresolved V genes explain under half, and the rest has no known cause. V and J calls and clone size are those listed in that table; D and trimming were worked out from the DNA. This sample has roughly 270,000 clones in its table, and roughly 90% of those were observed once. Clones ranked in the top ten supply 0.92% of the sample. The sequencing sample was made of PBMCs. The sequence was obtained from a woman aged 18-35 years in good health and CMV-seronegative.

The CDR3 in this case is CASSPRGRQYSADTQYF. At the DNA level, the sequence is TGTGCCAGCAGCCCGAGGGGGCGGCAGTATTCAGCGGATACGCAGTATTTT. Recombination connected TRBV7-9 to TRBJ2-3, with 7 bases matching TRBD1. Based on the germline V gene (reference sequence), the CDR1 and CDR2 sequences are SEHNR and FQNEAQ. Its CDR3 holds 17 amino acids, cysteine through phenylalanine. Only the CDR3 part of the read is kept: 51 bases, read in frame from the first base. V is trimmed back by 5 bases and J by 6 bases, and the junction contains 17 bases that no gene match accounts for.